This TCR beta chain emerged from a study of T cell responses to AZD1222 COVID-19 vaccine. Sequencing was performed with immunoSEQ multiplex PCR; in TCRdb, only in-frame clones are kept and a portion is missing. The sample gives 110,000 or so clones, about 86% of which show up once; about 16% is in the top ten. Between the trimmed V and J ends, which lost 5 bases and 5 bases, there was a span of 6 bases. From germline, CDR1 is MNHEY and CDR2 SVGAGI. This CDR3 has 11 amino acids. Second doses were pooled across both intervals (about 4 or about 12 weeks). The sample consisted of peripheral blood, taken 28 days after the second AZD1222 dose. This chain joins TRBV6-5 and TRBJ1-2; D is undetermined. The receptor was derived from an adult who received the AZD1222 COVID-19 vaccine. CDR3 loop: CASSPGYGYTF. For the CDR3, the DNA is TGTGCCAGCAGTCCCGGGTATGGCTACACCTTC.